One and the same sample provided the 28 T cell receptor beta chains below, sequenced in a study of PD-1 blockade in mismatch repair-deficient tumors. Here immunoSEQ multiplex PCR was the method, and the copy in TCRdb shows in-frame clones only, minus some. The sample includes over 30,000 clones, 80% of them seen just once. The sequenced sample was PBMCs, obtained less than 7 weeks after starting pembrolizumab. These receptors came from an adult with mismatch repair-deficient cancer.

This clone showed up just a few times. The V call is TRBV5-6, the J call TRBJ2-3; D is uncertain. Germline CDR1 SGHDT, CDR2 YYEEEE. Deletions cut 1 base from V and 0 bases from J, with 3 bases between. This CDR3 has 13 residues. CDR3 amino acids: CASSLSSTDTQYF. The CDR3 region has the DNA TGTGCCAGCAGCTTGAGCAGCACAGATACGCAGTATTTT.

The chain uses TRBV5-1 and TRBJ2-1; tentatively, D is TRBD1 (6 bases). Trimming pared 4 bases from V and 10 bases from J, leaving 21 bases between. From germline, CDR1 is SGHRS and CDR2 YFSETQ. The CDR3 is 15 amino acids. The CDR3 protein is CASSQGQGSSGEQFF. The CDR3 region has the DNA TGCGCCAGCAGCCAGGGGCAGGGTAGTTCAGGGGAGCAGTTCTTC.

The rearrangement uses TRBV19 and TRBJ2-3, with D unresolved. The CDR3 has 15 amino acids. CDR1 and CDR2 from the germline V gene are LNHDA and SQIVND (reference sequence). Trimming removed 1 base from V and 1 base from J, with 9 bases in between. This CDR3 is CASSIGYSRTDTQYF. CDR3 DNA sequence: TGTGCCAGTAGTATAGGCTACTCCCGCACAGATACGCAGTATTTT.

CDR3 residues: CASSLALPGTSVDGYTF. Written as DNA, the CDR3 is TGTGCCAGCAGCTTAGCGCTTCCAGGGACTTCTGTGGATGGCTACACCTTC. J is TRBJ1-2 and V is TRBV7-2; maybe TRBD1 (5 bases). Germline CDR1 SGHTA, CDR2 FQGNSA. Trimming removed 0 bases from V and 6 bases from J, with 20 bases in between. There are 17 residues in the CDR3.

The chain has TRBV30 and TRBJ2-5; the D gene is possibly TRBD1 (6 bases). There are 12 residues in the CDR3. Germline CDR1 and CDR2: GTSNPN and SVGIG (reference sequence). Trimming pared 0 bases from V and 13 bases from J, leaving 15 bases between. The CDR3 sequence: CAWSVMGARMYF. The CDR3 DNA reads TGTGCCTGGAGTGTAATGGGGGCGCGAATGTACTTC. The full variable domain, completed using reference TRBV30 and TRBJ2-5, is SQTIHQWPATLVQPVGSPLSLECTVEGTSNPNLYWYRQAAGRGLQLLFYSVGIGQISSEVPQNLSASRPQDRQFILSSKKLLLSDSGFYLCAWSVMGARMYFGPGTRLLVL.

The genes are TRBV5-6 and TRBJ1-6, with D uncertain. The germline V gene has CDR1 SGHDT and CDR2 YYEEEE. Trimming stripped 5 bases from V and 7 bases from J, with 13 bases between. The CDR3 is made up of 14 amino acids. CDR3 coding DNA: TGTGCCAGCAGATTCAGGTTTGGCAATTCACCCCTCCACTTT. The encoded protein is CASRFRFGNSPLHF.

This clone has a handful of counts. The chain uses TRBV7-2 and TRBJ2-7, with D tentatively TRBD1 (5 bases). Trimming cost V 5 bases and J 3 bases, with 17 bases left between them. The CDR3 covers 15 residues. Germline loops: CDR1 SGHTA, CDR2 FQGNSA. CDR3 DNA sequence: TGTGCCAGCAGCCCTGCCGCGAGACAGAACTACGAGCAGTACTTC. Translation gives CASSPAARQNYEQYF.

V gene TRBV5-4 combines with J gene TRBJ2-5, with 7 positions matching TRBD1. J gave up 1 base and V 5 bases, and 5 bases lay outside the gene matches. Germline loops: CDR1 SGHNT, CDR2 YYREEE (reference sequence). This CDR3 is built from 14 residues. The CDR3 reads CASRRGGGQETQYF. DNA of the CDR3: TGTGCCAGCAGGCGAGGGGGCGGCCAAGAGACCCAGTACTTC.

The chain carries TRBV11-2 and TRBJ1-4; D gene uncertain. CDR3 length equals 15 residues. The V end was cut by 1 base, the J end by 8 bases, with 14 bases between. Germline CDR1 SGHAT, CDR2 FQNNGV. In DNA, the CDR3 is TGTGCCAGCAGCTTAGTTTCGGGAAATTTCGAAAAACTGTTTTTT. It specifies CASSLVSGNFEKLFF.

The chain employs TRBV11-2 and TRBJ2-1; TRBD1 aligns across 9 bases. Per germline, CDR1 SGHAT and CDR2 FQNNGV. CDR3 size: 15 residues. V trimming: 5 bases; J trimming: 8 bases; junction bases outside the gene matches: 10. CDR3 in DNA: TGTGCCAGCAGCCCCCGGGACAGGGCTTTCTATGAGCAGTTCTTC. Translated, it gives CASSPRDRAFYEQFF.

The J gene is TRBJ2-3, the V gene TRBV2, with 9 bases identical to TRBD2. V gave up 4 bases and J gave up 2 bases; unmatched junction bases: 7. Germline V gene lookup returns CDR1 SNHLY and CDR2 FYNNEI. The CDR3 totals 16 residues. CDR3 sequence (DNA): TGTGCCAGCAGTGTATTGGCGGGAGGGATCACAGATACGCAGTATTTT. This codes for CASSVLAGGITDTQYF.

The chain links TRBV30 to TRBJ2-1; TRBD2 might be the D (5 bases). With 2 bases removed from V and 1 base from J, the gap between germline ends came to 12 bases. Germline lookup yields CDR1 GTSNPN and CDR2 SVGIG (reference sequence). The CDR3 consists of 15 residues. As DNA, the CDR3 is TGTGCCTGGAGTATAGGACTGGATTCCTACAATGAGCAGTTCTTC. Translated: CAWSIGLDSYNEQFF.

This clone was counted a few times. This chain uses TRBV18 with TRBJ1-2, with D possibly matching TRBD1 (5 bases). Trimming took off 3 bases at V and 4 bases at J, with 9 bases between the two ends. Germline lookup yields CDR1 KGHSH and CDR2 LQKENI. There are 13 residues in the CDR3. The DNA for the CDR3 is TGTGCCAGCTCACCGGGGGGAAGCTATGGCTACACCTTC. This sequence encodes CASSPGGSYGYTF.

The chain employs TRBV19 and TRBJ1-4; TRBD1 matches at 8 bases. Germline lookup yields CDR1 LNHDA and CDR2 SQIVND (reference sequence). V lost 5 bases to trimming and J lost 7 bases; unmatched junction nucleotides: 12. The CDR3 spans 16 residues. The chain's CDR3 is CASSSEDRDVAEKLFF. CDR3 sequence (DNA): TGTGCCAGTAGTTCAGAGGACAGGGACGTGGCTGAAAAACTGTTTTTT.

CDR3 sequence: CASSLDSGSSYNEQFF. CDR3 nucleotide sequence: TGTGCCAGCAGCTTAGATAGCGGGAGTTCCTACAATGAGCAGTTCTTC. This chain joins TRBV7-7 and TRBJ2-1; 9 nucleotides line up with TRBD2. With V trimmed by 1 base and J by 1 base, 2 bases remained unmatched. Germline V gene data show CDR1 as SSHAT and CDR2 as FNYEAQ (reference sequence). The CDR3 is 16 amino acids.

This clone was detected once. CDR3 amino acids: CASSPSGARIENEQFF. In DNA form, the CDR3 reads TGTGCCAGCAGCCCGAGCGGGGCCCGTATTGAAAATGAGCAGTTCTTC. This sequence joins TRBV4-2 and TRBJ2-1, with TRBD2 identical over 7 bases. Germline V gene sequence: CDR1 LGHNA, CDR2 YNFKEQ. The CDR3 contains 16 residues. After removal of 4 bases from V and 7 bases from J, the junction contained 13 bases not matched to a gene.

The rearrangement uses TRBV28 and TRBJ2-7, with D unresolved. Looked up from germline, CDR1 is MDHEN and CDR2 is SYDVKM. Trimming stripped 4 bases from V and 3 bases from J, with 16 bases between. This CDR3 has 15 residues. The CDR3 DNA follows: TGTGCCAGCAGTTCTAAGACAAGGATGGACTACGAGCAGTACTTC. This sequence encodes CASSSKTRMDYEQYF.

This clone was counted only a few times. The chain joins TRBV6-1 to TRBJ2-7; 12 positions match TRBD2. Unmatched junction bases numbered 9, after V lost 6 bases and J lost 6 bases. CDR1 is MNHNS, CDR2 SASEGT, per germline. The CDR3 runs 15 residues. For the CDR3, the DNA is TGTGCCAGCAGGCCGGGACTAGCGGGTTCTGGCGAGCAGTACTTC. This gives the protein CASRPGLAGSGEQYF.

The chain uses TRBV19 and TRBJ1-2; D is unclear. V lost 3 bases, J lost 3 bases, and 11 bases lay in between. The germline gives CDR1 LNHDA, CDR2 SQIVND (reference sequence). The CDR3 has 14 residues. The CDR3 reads CASSMNNYDYGYTF. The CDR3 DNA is TGTGCCAGTAGTATGAACAACTATGACTATGGCTACACCTTC.

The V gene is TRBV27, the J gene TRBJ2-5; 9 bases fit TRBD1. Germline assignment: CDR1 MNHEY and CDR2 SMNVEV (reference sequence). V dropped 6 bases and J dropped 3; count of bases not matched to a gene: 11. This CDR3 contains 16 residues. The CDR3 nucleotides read TGTGCCAGCAGGACCGCCGGTTGGACAGGGGAAGAGACCCAGTACTTC. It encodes CASRTAGWTGEETQYF.

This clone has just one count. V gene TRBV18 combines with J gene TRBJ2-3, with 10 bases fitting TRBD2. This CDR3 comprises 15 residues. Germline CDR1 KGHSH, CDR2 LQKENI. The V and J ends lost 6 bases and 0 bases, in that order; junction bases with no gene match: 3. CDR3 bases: TGTGCCAGCTCCGGACTAGCGGTTAGCACAGATACGCAGTATTTT. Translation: CASSGLAVSTDTQYF.

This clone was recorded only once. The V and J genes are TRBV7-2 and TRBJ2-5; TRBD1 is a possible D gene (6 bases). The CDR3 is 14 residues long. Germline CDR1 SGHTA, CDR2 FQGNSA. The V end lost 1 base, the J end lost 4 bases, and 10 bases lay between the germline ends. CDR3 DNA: TGTGCCAGCAGCTTAGGTGGGGGCGGAGAGACCCAGTACTTC. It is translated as CASSLGGGGETQYF.

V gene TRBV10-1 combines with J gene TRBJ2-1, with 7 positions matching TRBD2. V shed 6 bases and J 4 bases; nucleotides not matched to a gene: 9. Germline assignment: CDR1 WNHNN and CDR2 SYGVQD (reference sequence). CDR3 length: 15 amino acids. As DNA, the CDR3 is TGCGCCAGCAGAGTAAGACTAGCAGAATACAATGAGCAGTTCTTC. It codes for CASRVRLAEYNEQFF.

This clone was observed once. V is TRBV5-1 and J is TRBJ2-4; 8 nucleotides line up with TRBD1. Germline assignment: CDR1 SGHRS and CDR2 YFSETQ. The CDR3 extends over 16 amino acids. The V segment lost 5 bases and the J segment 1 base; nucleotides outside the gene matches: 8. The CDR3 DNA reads TGCGCCAGCAGATCCGGGACAGGAGTTGCCAAAAACATTCAGTACTTC. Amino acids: CASRSGTGVAKNIQYF.

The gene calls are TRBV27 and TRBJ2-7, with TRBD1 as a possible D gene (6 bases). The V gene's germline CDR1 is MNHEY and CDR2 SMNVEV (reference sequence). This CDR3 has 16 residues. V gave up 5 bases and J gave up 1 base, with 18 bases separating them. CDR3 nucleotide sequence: TGTGCCAGCAGTCCCTGGGGGCTCCCAAGGTCCTACGAGCAGTACTTC. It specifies CASSPWGLPRSYEQYF.

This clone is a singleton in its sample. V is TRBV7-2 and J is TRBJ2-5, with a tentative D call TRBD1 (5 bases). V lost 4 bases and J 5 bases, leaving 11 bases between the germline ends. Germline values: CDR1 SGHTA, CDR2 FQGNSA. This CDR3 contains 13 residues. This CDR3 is CASSSNRQETQYF. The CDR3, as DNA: TGTGCCAGCAGCTCTAACCGACAGGAGACCCAGTACTTC. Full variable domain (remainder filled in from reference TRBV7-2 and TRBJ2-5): GAGVSQSPSNKVTEKGKDVELRCDPISGHTALYWYRQSLGQGLEFLIYFQGNSAPDKSGLPSDRFSAERTGGSVSTLTIQRTQQEDSAVYLCASSSNRQETQYFGPGTRLLVL.

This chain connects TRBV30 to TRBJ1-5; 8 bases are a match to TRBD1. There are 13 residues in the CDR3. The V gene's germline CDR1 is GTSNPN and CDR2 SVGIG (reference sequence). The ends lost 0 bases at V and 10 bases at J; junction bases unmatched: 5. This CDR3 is CAWSVTGGGPQHF. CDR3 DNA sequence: TGTGCCTGGAGTGTTACAGGGGGGGGACCCCAGCATTTT.

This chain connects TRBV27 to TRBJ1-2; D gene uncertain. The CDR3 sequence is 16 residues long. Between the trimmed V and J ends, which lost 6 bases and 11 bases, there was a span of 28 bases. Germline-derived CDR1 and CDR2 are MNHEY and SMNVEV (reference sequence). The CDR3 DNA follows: TGTGCCAGCAGCCCCAGCAGCAGCGGACTGACTATGCGGTACACCTTC. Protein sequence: CASSPSSSGLTMRYTF.